The 32 T cell receptor beta chains below come from one sample, sequenced in a study of CD8 T cells in Susac syndrome. RNA totalling 0.5 to 1 ug underwent reverse transcription with random hexamers. TCRdb recomputed calls from the immunoSEQ multiplex PCR reads with MiXCR, one row per CDR3 protein. In the table there are 400,000 to 550,000 distinct CDR3 sequences, 85% to 90% of which are singletons. The sequencing input was CD8+ T cells from PBMCs. The receptor source for this set is a human donor with multiple sclerosis.

This chain links TRBV4-1 with TRBJ2-7; 10 bases match TRBD1. V shed 3 bases, J shed 5 bases, and the junction held 7 bases outside the gene matches. Looked up from germline, CDR1 is MGHRA and CDR2 is YSYEKL. CDR3 size: 15 residues. DNA for the CDR3: TGCGCCAGCAGCCAGCCGCGGGACAGGGGCAACGAGCAGTACTTC. Translating it yields CASSQPRDRGNEQYF.

This rearrangement joins TRBV20-1 to TRBJ2-5; TRBD2 agrees at 11 bases. CDR1 DFQATT and CDR2 SNEGSKA come from the germline V gene (reference sequence). V shed 4 bases and J 3 bases; nucleotides not matched to a gene: 16. The CDR3 sequence is 18 residues long. The CDR3 here is CSAKSQTSGVPLKETQYF. CDR3 bases: TGCAGTGCTAAATCACAGACTAGCGGGGTCCCACTTAAAGAGACCCAGTACTTC.

The chain is built from TRBV4-1 and TRBJ2-1, with 7 bases matching TRBD2. V shed 2 bases and J 10 bases; nucleotides not matched to a gene: 11. Germline-derived CDR1 and CDR2 are MGHRA and YSYEKL. The CDR3 covers 15 residues. CDR3 region: CASSQPGLPDGEQFF. The CDR3 nucleotides are TGCGCCAGCAGCCAACCGGGACTACCGGACGGGGAGCAGTTCTTC.

The chain carries TRBV6-5 and TRBJ2-1; D not certain. V shed 2 bases and J shed 0 bases, with 17 bases lying between them. CDR1 and CDR2 from the germline V gene are MNHEY and SVGAGI. CDR3 length equals 18 residues. The CDR3 region has the DNA TGTGCCAGCAGTTACCCCTCAGGATCGCCCCCCTCCTACAATGAGCAGTTCTTC. It is translated as CASSYPSGSPPSYNEQFF.

The rearrangement joins TRBV7-7 to TRBJ2-1; weak D call: TRBD1 (6 bases). V lost 3 bases and J 4 bases, leaving 13 bases between the germline ends. CDR1 is SSHAT, CDR2 FNYEAQ, per germline (reference sequence). This CDR3 has 15 residues. This chain's CDR3 is CASSLTAGTYNEQFF. The CDR3 DNA sequence: TGTGCCAGCAGCTTGACAGCAGGGACATACAATGAGCAGTTCTTC.

V and J are TRBV19 and TRBJ2-6; 8 nucleotides match TRBD1. The germline V gene has CDR1 LNHDA and CDR2 SQIVND (reference sequence). V was pared by 8 bases and J by 1 base, with 7 bases of the junction left unmatched. The CDR3 sequence is 16 residues long. The CDR3 here is CASGQGASSGANVLTF. The CDR3 coding sequence is TGTGCCAGTGGACAGGGTGCCTCTTCTGGGGCCAACGTCCTGACTTTC.

V and J are TRBV4-1 and TRBJ2-7, with 8 bases that match TRBD2. Trimming at V came to 5 bases and at J to 0 bases, leaving 6 bases not matched to a gene. The V gene's germline CDR1 is MGHRA and CDR2 YSYEKL. CDR3 length: 15 residues. The CDR3 nucleotides read TGCGCCAGCAGCATCTTCAGCGGGAGCTCCTACGAGCAGTACTTC. It translates to CASSIFSGSSYEQYF.

This clonotype was picked up one time. At one end the junction does not follow the germline gene, possibly because of a read error. The chain couples TRBV4-2 to TRBJ1-1; no definite D call. The germline V gene encodes CDR1 LGHNA and CDR2 YNFKEQ. The CDR3 has 16 residues. CDR3 sequence: CASSPDNSAAGTEVFF. In DNA, the CDR3 is TGTGCCAGCAGCCCCGACAACTCCGCGGCAGGTACTGAAGTTTTCTTT.

This clonotype was detected only a few times. The chain carries TRBV29-1 and TRBJ2-7; weak D call: TRBD1 (6 bases). Germline CDR1 reads SQVTM; CDR2 reads ANQGSEA. The CDR3 runs 16 residues. V was shortened by 2 bases and J by 0 bases, with 17 bases between the two germline ends. CDR3 DNA: TGCAGCGTTGAAACAGGGAATAAGGCTCCCTCCTACGAGCAGTACTTC. Protein: CSVETGNKAPSYEQYF.

Of note for this clonotype: A junction end diverges from the germline sequence, so it may reflect a read error. The chain employs TRBV28 and TRBJ2-3; TRBD2 matches at 13 bases. This CDR3 region has 12 residues. CDR1 and CDR2 from the germline V gene are MDHEN and SYDVKM. The CDR3 region has the DNA TGTGCCAGCAGTTTAGGACTAGCGGGAGCCGCTTTT. Translating gives CASSLGLAGAAF.

The chain links TRBV7-6 to TRBJ1-5; a possible D gene is TRBD1 (5 bases). The CDR3 is made up of 15 amino acids. The germline gives CDR1 SGHVS, CDR2 FNYEAQ. Trimming removed 5 bases from V and 5 bases from J, with 16 bases in between. The CDR3 loop is CASSEDQGFDQPQHF. As DNA, the CDR3 is TGTGCCAGCAGCGAAGATCAGGGTTTTGATCAGCCCCAGCATTTT.

Details on this clonotype: Compared with germline, one end of the junction differs, possibly owing to a read error. The chain joins TRBV30 to TRBJ1-1; D may be TRBD1 (6 bases). This CDR3 is 15 amino acids long. Germline assignment: CDR1 GTSNPN and CDR2 SVGIG (reference sequence). In DNA form, the CDR3 reads TGTGCCTGGAGCACGTCCGGGACACTGAACACTAAAGCTTTCTTT. Its translation: CAWSTSGTLNTKAFF.

V gene TRBV6-5 combines with J gene TRBJ2-2, with D hard to call. Trimming shortened V by 0 bases and J by 6 bases, and 8 bases separated the two germline ends. CDR3 length: 14 residues. Germline V gives CDR1 MNHEY, CDR2 SVGAGI. The CDR3 bases are TGTGCCAGCAGTTACTCGAAGGTGGCCGGGGAGCTGTTTTTT. Translated, it gives CASSYSKVAGELFF.

The rearrangement joins TRBV4-1 to TRBJ1-3; D not certain. V was cut by 0 bases and J by 2 bases, with 11 bases left in between. The CDR3 is 16 residues long. Germline lookup yields CDR1 MGHRA and CDR2 YSYEKL. CDR3 DNA: TGCGCCAGCAGCCAAGATGGTCGGGGAACTGGAAACACCATATATTTT. Translated, it gives CASSQDGRGTGNTIYF.

The V gene is TRBV7-9, the J gene TRBJ2-4; 10 positions agree with TRBD2. Looked up from germline, CDR1 is SEHNR and CDR2 is FQNEAQ (reference sequence). The CDR3 extends over 18 amino acids. V lost 4 bases to trimming and J lost 0 bases; unmatched junction nucleotides: 9. CDR3 in amino acids: CASSSSAGGIGAKNIQYF. CDR3 DNA: TGTGCCAGCAGCTCGTCAGCGGGAGGGATCGGAGCCAAAAACATTCAGTACTTC.

This chain joins TRBV5-1 and TRBJ2-1, with 12 bases fitting TRBD2. The length of the CDR3 is 17 residues. Germline V gives CDR1 SGHRS, CDR2 YFSETQ. The V and J ends lost 0 bases and 10 bases, in that order; junction bases with no gene match: 11. The CDR3 loop reads CASSLATVLAGGEEQFF. The CDR3 DNA follows: TGCGCCAGCAGCTTGGCCACAGTACTAGCGGGAGGCGAAGAGCAGTTCTTC.

This clonotype was seen a few times. The chain couples TRBV6-1 to TRBJ1-1; the D gene is possibly TRBD1 (6 bases). The CDR3 is 12 residues long. From germline, CDR1 is MNHNS and CDR2 SASEGT. Trimming took off 6 bases at V and 6 bases at J, with 11 bases between the two ends. Here the CDR3 DNA reads TGTGCCAGCAGCCTTAGGGGGTCTGAAGCTTTCTTT. Translated: CASSLRGSEAFF.

This clonotype occurred once. The chain recombines TRBV7-2 with TRBJ1-2; TRBD1 agrees at 7 bases. The V gene end was trimmed by 1 base and the J gene end by 5 bases; junction bases not matched to a gene: 4. In germline, CDR1 is SGHTA, CDR2 FQGNSA. The CDR3 runs 14 residues. CDR3 sequence (DNA): TGTGCCAGCAGCTTAGAACCAGGGGGGTATGGCTACACCTTC. Translated: CASSLEPGGYGYTF. The whole variable domain, remainder taken from reference TRBV7-2 and TRBJ1-2, is GAGVSQSPSNKVTEKGKDVELRCDPISGHTALYWYRQSLGQGLEFLIYFQGNSAPDKSGLPSDRFSAERTGGSVSTLTIQRTQQEDSAVYLCASSLEPGGYGYTFGSGTRLTVV.

The chain is built from TRBV27 and TRBJ1-6; tentatively, D is TRBD1 (6 bases). The CDR3 is made up of 14 amino acids. Germline CDR1 MNHEY, CDR2 SMNVEV (reference sequence). V gave up 6 bases and J gave up 8 bases, with 14 bases separating them. The CDR3 DNA is TGTGCCAGCAGGTGGGGGGCTACCGATTCACCCCTCCACTTT. It encodes CASRWGATDSPLHF.

The rearrangement uses TRBV9 and TRBJ2-1; 8 bases map to TRBD1. Trimming removed 4 bases from V and 7 bases from J; junction bases left unmatched: 19. The CDR3 extends over 18 amino acids. Germline CDR1 SGDLS, CDR2 YYNGEE. CDR3 sequence: CASSLSQEAGGLQNEQFF. The CDR3 DNA is TGTGCCAGCAGCCTCAGCCAGGAGGCAGGGGGCCTGCAAAATGAGCAGTTCTTC.

This clonotype occurred once. The chain employs TRBV6-1 and TRBJ2-2, with a tentative D call TRBD2 (5 bases). The CDR3 has 14 residues. V gave up 4 bases and J gave up 6 bases, with 12 bases separating them. Germline CDR1 reads MNHNS; CDR2 reads SASEGT. In DNA, the CDR3 is TGTGCCAGCAGTGCTGTATTGGACTCCGGGGAGCTGTTTTTT. As protein: CASSAVLDSGELFF.

V usage is TRBV29-1 and J usage is TRBJ1-1; D is uncertain. This CDR3 region has 12 residues. Per germline, CDR1 SQVTM and CDR2 ANQGSEA. The V end lost 2 bases, the J end lost 1 base, and 5 bases lay between the germline ends. The CDR3 protein is CSVERGNTEAFF. The CDR3 nucleotides read TGCAGCGTTGAACGGGGGAACACTGAAGCTTTCTTT.

This clonotype was recorded once. The genes are TRBV4-1 and TRBJ1-1; the D is unclear. Trimming stripped 0 bases from V and 4 bases from J, with 6 bases between. CDR1 and CDR2 (germline): MGHRA, YSYEKL. CDR3 size: 13 residues. The CDR3 region has the DNA TGCGCCAGCAGCCAAGATCTCACCACTGAAGCTTTCTTT. This encodes CASSQDLTTEAFF.

This chain connects TRBV11-1 to TRBJ2-7, with D unresolved. CDR3 size: 14 residues. The germline V gene encodes CDR1 SGHAT and CDR2 FQDESV (reference sequence). V shed 5 bases and J shed 2 bases, with 13 bases lying between them. As DNA, the CDR3 is TGTGCCAGCAGCGCCATCGCCCAGCCCTACGAGCAGTACTTC. Translation gives CASSAIAQPYEQYF.

V usage is TRBV30 and J usage is TRBJ2-2; D is possibly TRBD2 (5 bases). Germline lookup yields CDR1 GTSNPN and CDR2 SVGIG (reference sequence). This CDR3 spans 13 amino acids. Trimming removed 4 bases at V and 4 bases at J, with 10 bases between. For the CDR3, the DNA is TGTGCCTGGAATCTAGCTGGCACCGGGGAGCTGTTTTTT. Protein: CAWNLAGTGELFF. The full variable domain, with the rest looked up from reference TRBV30 and TRBJ2-2, is SQTIHQWPATLVQPVGSPLSLECTVEGTSNPNLYWYRQAAGRGLQLLFYSVGIGQISSEVPQNLSASRPQDRQFILSSKKLLLSDSGFYLCAWNLAGTGELFFGEGSRLTVL.

The rearrangement uses TRBV27 and TRBJ2-1, with TRBD1 matching 9 bases. CDR1 and CDR2 from the germline V gene are MNHEY and SMNVEV (reference sequence). After removal of 2 bases from V and 9 bases from J, the junction contained 8 bases not matched to a gene. This CDR3 comprises 15 residues. The CDR3 sequence: CASSLSGTGWTEQFF. The CDR3 DNA reads TGTGCCAGCAGTTTAAGTGGGACAGGGTGGACTGAGCAGTTCTTC.

V usage is TRBV5-1 and J usage is TRBJ1-1; no firm D call. Germline CDR1 reads SGHRS; CDR2 reads YFSETQ. The CDR3 has 15 amino acids. V shed 3 bases and J shed 1 base, with 13 bases lying between them. The CDR3 sequence: CASSSYLSGNTEAFF. The CDR3 DNA reads TGCGCCAGCAGCTCATATTTGTCGGGGAACACTGAAGCTTTCTTT.

This clonotype was observed a handful of times. The chain links TRBV6-1 to TRBJ1-1, with D perhaps matching TRBD1 (6 bases). CDR3 length: 11 residues. V was cut by 7 bases and J by 5 bases, with 8 bases left in between. CDR1 MNHNS and CDR2 SASEGT come from the germline V gene. The CDR3 bases are TGTGCCAGCATACAGGGTACTGAAGCTTTCTTT. The encoded protein is CASIQGTEAFF.

The table lists this clonotype with a few counts. The genes are TRBV6-1 and TRBJ2-5; 10 nucleotides align to TRBD2. V lost 6 bases, J lost 1 base, and 2 bases stayed unmatched. In germline, CDR1 is MNHNS, CDR2 SASEGT. This CDR3 has 14 amino acids. This CDR3 is CASRLAGIQETQYF. CDR3 DNA sequence: TGTGCCAGCAGACTAGCGGGGATCCAAGAGACCCAGTACTTC.

This clonotype was seen only a few times. This chain uses TRBV6-5 with TRBJ1-2; 9 bases map to TRBD1. The CDR3 spans 15 residues. V was pared by 2 bases and J by 4 bases, with 5 bases of the junction left unmatched. Germline V gene lookup returns CDR1 MNHEY and CDR2 SVGAGI. The DNA of the CDR3 is TGTGCCAGCAGTTACGTAGGGGGACAGGGCTATGGCTACACCTTC. Translated: CASSYVGGQGYGYTF.

The rearrangement links TRBV7-9 to TRBJ1-1, with D hard to call. V was pared by 4 bases and J by 0 bases, with 12 bases between. Per the germline V gene, CDR1 is SEHNR and CDR2 is FQNEAQ (reference sequence). The CDR3 totals 15 residues. This CDR3 is CASSSPRVLNTEAFF. The CDR3 DNA follows: TGTGCCAGCAGCTCACCCCGGGTTTTGAACACTGAAGCTTTCTTT. Full variable domain (outside the CDR3, taken from reference TRBV7-9 and TRBJ1-1): DTGVSQNPRHKITKRGQNVTFRCDPISEHNRLYWYRQTLGQGPEFLTYFQNEAQLEKSRLLSDRFSAERPKGSFSTLEIQRTEQGDSAMYLCASSSPRVLNTEAFFGQGTRLTVV.

The CDR3: CAWSGGTGAYEQYF. The CDR3 region has the DNA TGTGCCTGGAGCGGAGGGACAGGTGCGTACGAGCAGTACTTC. This chain joins TRBV30 and TRBJ2-7, with 8 positions matching TRBD1. CDR1 and CDR2 (germline): GTSNPN, SVGIG (reference sequence). The junction had 8 bases not matched to a gene; V was cut back by 3 bases and J by 4 bases. CDR3 length: 14 residues.